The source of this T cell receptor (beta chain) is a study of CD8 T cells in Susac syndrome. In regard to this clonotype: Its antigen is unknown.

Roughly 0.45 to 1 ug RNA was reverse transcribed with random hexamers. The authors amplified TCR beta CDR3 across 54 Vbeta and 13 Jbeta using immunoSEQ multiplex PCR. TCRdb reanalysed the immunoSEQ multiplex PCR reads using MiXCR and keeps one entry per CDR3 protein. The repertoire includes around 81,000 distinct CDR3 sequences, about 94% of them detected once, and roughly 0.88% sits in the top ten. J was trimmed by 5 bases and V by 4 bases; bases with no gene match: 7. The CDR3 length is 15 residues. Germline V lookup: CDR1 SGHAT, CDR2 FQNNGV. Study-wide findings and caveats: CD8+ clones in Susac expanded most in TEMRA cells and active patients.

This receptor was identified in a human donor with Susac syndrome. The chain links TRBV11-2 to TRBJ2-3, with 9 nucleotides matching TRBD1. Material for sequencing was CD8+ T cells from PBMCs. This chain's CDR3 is CASSSSGQGIDTQYF. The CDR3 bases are TGTGCCAGCAGCTCCTCGGGACAGGGTATAGATACGCAGTATTTT.